A selection of T cell receptor beta chains follows, all from one sample in a study of healthy donors' naive CD4 and CD8 T cells. Using its own MiXCR run on the reads, TCRdb lists one record per CDR3 protein. The sample shows approximately 200,000 distinct CDR3 sequences, around 80% of them seen only once. The specimen sequenced was naive CD4+ and CD8+ T cells sorted from blood, pooled from several donors. All receptors derive from a pool of human donors in good health; the sample pools cells from several healthy donors. Both conserved end residues are part of each CDR3. A D gene is named only where the DNA matches it firmly. Clone size is stated in some rows and not others, as once, few, many or a class when expanded.

j_call v_call d_call clone_size cdr3_nt cdr3_aa
TRBJ2-7 TRBV29-1 TRBD1 NA TGCAGCGGCGGGACAGGGCCTGAGCAGTACTTC CSGGTGPEQYF
TRBJ1-6 TRBV6-5 TRBD1 few TGTGCCAGCAGTTACTCGATCAGGGACAGCGATAATTCACCCCTCCACTTT CASSYSIRDSDNSPLHF
TRBJ2-5 TRBV29-1 TRBD1 NA TGCAGCGTTGAAGCCTTGGGGACAGCGCAAGAGACCCAGTACTTC CSVEALGTAQETQYF
TRBJ2-5 TRBV20-1 NA NA TGCAGTGCCGTCGAAGAGACCCAGTACTTC CSAVEETQYF
TRBJ1-1 TRBV6-2/TRBV6-3 NA NA TGTGCCAGCAATCCCCCGCAGAGTCTGAACACTGAAGCTTTCTTT CASNPPQSLNTEAFF
TRBJ1-1 TRBV29-1 NA NA TGCAGCGCAGGACGGGCGAACACTGAAGCTTTCTTT CSAGRANTEAFF
TRBJ2-7 TRBV11-2 TRBD2 NA TGTGCCAGCAGCAAACTAGCGGCGCAGTACTTC CASSKLAAQYF
TRBJ2-3 TRBV12-3/TRBV12-4 NA NA TGTGCCAGCAGTTTGCGGCGTCCTAGCACAGATACGCAGTATTTT CASSLRRPSTDTQYF
TRBJ2-1 TRBV28 NA NA TGTGCCAGCAGTTTGCCGGGTCGCGAGCAGTTCTTC CASSLPGREQFF
TRBJ2-1 TRBV6-5 TRBD2 NA TGTGCCAGCAGTCGACTAGCCACTACCCCAGGTGCCTACAATGAGCAGTTCTTC CASSRLATTPGAYNEQFF
TRBJ2-5 TRBV5-1 NA NA TGCGCCAGCAGCTCAGGGGTCCGGTGGGTAGGCCAAGAGACCCAGTACTTC CASSSGVRWVGQETQYF